The source of this T cell receptor beta chain is a study of control samples from healthy donors and cancer patients. CDR3 size: 15 residues. Trimming pared 0 bases from V and 5 bases from J, leaving 13 bases between. Germline assignment: CDR1 LGHNA and CDR2 YNFKEQ. The data were produced by immunoSEQ multiplex PCR, yet TCRdb's version contains in-frame clones alone and is incomplete. The sample consists of some 130,000 clones, about 93% of them appearing once. The sequencing input was PBMCs. The clonotype comes from a middle-aged man with head and neck cancer. The chain uses TRBV4-2 and TRBJ1-2; D unresolved. In nucleotides, the CDR3 is TGTGCCAGCAGCCAAGATGCCCAGGTCGGATATGGCTACACCTTC. This encodes CASSQDAQVGYGYTF.